A single sample is the source of the 29 T cell receptor beta chains below, sequenced in a study of blood T cells in healthy people across ages. For the second PCR, which ran for 7 to 11 cycles, a sample-barcoded 5' primer and a J-beta primer mix were used. TCRdb fed the 5' RACE reads into MiXCR, producing one record per CDR3 protein. Counted here are 450,000 to 650,000 distinct CDR3 sequences, around 24% occurring once; the ten biggest clones make up 8.7%. These sequences were also reported in another study, on T cells of mothers and their children.

The specimen was blood. Receptors were obtained from a boy between 10 and 17 years old in good health.

V usage is TRBV2 and J usage is TRBJ2-3; D not certain. V lost 2 bases and J 2 bases, leaving 8 bases between the germline ends. The germline CDR1 and CDR2 sequences are SNHLY and FYNNEI. CDR3 length: 14 amino acids. CDR3 protein: CASSERQVTDTQYF. The DNA of the CDR3 is TGTGCCAGCAGTGAAAGGCAGGTCACAGATACGCAGTATTTT.

The chain is built from TRBV16 and TRBJ2-3; no definite D call. The V end lost 1 base, the J end lost 2 bases, and 4 bases lay between the germline ends. CDR1 is KGHSY, CDR2 FQNENV, per germline. The CDR3 totals 13 residues. The CDR3 loop is CASSQLNTDTQYF. For the CDR3, the DNA is TGTGCCAGCAGCCAATTGAACACAGATACGCAGTATTTT.

This chain connects TRBV7-9 to TRBJ1-4; unclear D gene. The ends were cut back, 5 bases at V and 6 bases at J, with 7 bases in the middle. Germline CDR1 is SEHNR and CDR2 is FQNEAQ (reference sequence). This CDR3 comprises 12 residues. The CDR3 is CASSPGYEKLFF. The CDR3 DNA is TGTGCCAGCAGCCCGGGATATGAAAAACTGTTTTTT.

V is TRBV4-1 and J is TRBJ2-5; D might be TRBD1 or TRBD2, each matching 5 bases. The V gene lost 3 bases and the J gene lost 2 bases, with 16 bases spanning the gap. Germline V lookup: CDR1 MGHRA, CDR2 YSYEKL. There are 16 residues in the CDR3. The CDR3 loop reads CASSQGRGGLQETQYF. DNA for the CDR3: TGCGCCAGCAGCCAGGGACGGGGCGGTCTTCAAGAGACCCAGTACTTC.

The chain recombines TRBV5-1 with TRBJ2-7; D uncertain. The V end lost 5 bases, the J end lost 0 bases, and 9 bases lay between the germline ends. This CDR3 is built from 13 residues. Germline V gene data show CDR1 as SGHRS and CDR2 as YFSETQ. The CDR3 protein is CASRIAPSYEQYF. For the CDR3, the DNA is TGCGCCAGCAGAATAGCCCCCTCCTACGAGCAGTACTTC.

A few counts support this clonotype. The chain recombines TRBV28 with TRBJ2-3; TRBD2 agrees at 12 bases. CDR3 length equals 16 residues. V trimming: 4 bases; J trimming: 6 bases; junction bases outside the gene matches: 8. The germline V gene encodes CDR1 MDHEN and CDR2 SYDVKM. The CDR3 spells CASSSPASGGADTQYF. CDR3 DNA sequence: TGTGCCAGCAGTTCCCCCGCTAGCGGGGGGGCGGATACGCAGTATTTT.

V gene TRBV28 combines with J gene TRBJ2-3; perhaps TRBD1 as D (6 bases). CDR3 length equals 14 residues. Trimming removed 3 bases from V and 2 bases from J, with 9 bases in between. Germline CDR1 MDHEN, CDR2 SYDVKM. CDR3 DNA sequence: TGTGCCAGCAGTTTGGGGGCTCACACAGATACGCAGTATTTT. It is translated as CASSLGAHTDTQYF.

This clonotype was seen more than once but under ten times. The chain joins TRBV5-1 to TRBJ2-2, with a possible D match to TRBD1 (6 bases). There are 15 residues in the CDR3. In germline, CDR1 is SGHRS, CDR2 YFSETQ. Trimming stripped 4 bases from V and 0 bases from J, with 10 bases between. CDR3 protein: CASSLDRPNTGELFF. In DNA form, the CDR3 reads TGCGCCAGCAGCCTCGACAGGCCGAACACCGGGGAGCTGTTTTTT. Drawing the rest from reference TRBV5-1 and TRBJ2-2, the complete variable domain is KAGVTQTPRYLIKTRGQQVTLSCSPISGHRSVSWYQQTPGQGLQFLFEYFSETQRNKGNFPGRFSGRQFSNSRSEMNVSTLELGDSALYLCASSLDRPNTGELFFGEGSRLTVL.

This clonotype was detected only a few times. The chain employs TRBV12-3 or TRBV12-4 and TRBJ1-2; unclear D gene. CDR3 length: 14 amino acids. Deletions cut 4 bases from V and 4 bases from J, with 13 bases between. The chain's CDR3 is CASSSSPPPYGYTF. CDR3 nucleotides: TGTGCCAGCAGTTCGTCACCTCCTCCCTATGGCTACACCTTC.

A word on this clonotype: This may come from a read error, since a much larger clone is one base off. CDR3 bases: TGTGCCTGCAGTTTATTGGTTGGGTCAACCTACGAGCAGTACTTC. As protein: CACSLLVGSTYEQYF. The V gene is TRBV28, the J gene TRBJ2-7; D unresolved. Germline-derived CDR1 and CDR2 are MDHEN and SYDVKM. The CDR3 covers 15 residues.

Only a few counts were recorded for this clonotype. This rearrangement joins TRBV18 to TRBJ1-1; 9 bases align to TRBD1. CDR3 length: 16 residues. The germline V gene has CDR1 KGHSH and CDR2 LQKENI. Losses at the gene ends were 3 bases for V and 2 bases for J; bases not matched to a gene: 7. CDR3 bases: TGTGCCAGCTCACCCGGGACAGGGATAAGTAACACTGAAGCTTTCTTT. Translation gives CASSPGTGISNTEAFF.

The chain has TRBV18 and TRBJ2-1; D is possibly TRBD1 or TRBD2 (5 bases each). The germline V gene encodes CDR1 KGHSH and CDR2 LQKENI. Deletions cut 3 bases from V and 12 bases from J, with 12 bases between. This CDR3 comprises 12 residues. The CDR3 DNA follows: TGTGCCAGCTCACCCGGGACCGAGCGGCAGTTCTTC. It specifies CASSPGTERQFF.

The chain combines TRBV3-1 with TRBJ2-1; D perhaps matches TRBD2 (5 bases). There are 16 residues in the CDR3. The V gene lost 2 bases and the J gene lost 0 bases, with 11 bases spanning the gap. The germline CDR1 and CDR2 sequences are LGHDT and YNNKEL (reference sequence). The CDR3 DNA reads as TGTGCCAGCAGCCAATTGACTAAGAGCTCCTACAATGAGCAGTTCTTC. It is translated as CASSQLTKSSYNEQFF.

The sample holds a few counts of this clonotype. The CDR3 loop is CATSSKGVNTEAFF. Here the CDR3 DNA reads TGTGCCACCAGCAGTAAGGGGGTGAACACTGAAGCTTTCTTT. This sequence joins TRBV15 and TRBJ1-1; D is perhaps TRBD1 (6 bases). The germline V gene encodes CDR1 LNHNV and CDR2 YYDKDF (reference sequence). Trimming stripped 3 bases from V and 0 bases from J, with 8 bases between. The CDR3 extends over 14 amino acids.

This clonotype was seen more than once but under ten times. V gene TRBV30 combines with J gene TRBJ2-1, with 11 bases aligning to TRBD2. J was trimmed by 2 bases and V by 4 bases; bases with no gene match: 7. Per germline, CDR1 GTSNPN and CDR2 SVGIG (reference sequence). The CDR3 consists of 16 residues. The CDR3 loop is CAWNVIAGGPYNEQFF. The CDR3 nucleotides are TGTGCCTGGAACGTTATAGCGGGGGGGCCCTACAATGAGCAGTTCTTC.

The chain's CDR3 is CASRGDRVGTPLHF. CDR3 coding DNA: TGTGCCAGCAGGGGCGACAGGGTAGGGACACCCCTCCACTTT. This chain connects TRBV28 to TRBJ1-6, with 7 bases matching TRBD1. The CDR3 has 14 residues. The ends lost 6 bases at V and 11 bases at J; junction bases unmatched: 10. The germline V gene has CDR1 MDHEN and CDR2 SYDVKM.

This clonotype appeared a few times. This rearrangement joins TRBV6-5 to TRBJ2-3; 7 bases align to TRBD2. CDR1 is MNHEY and CDR2 is SVGAGI in the germline V gene. J was trimmed by 4 bases and V by 7 bases; bases with no gene match: 5. The CDR3 is 13 amino acids. The chain's CDR3 is CASTAGEADTQYF. Here the CDR3 DNA reads TGTGCCAGCACGGCGGGAGAGGCAGATACGCAGTATTTT.

The rearrangement links TRBV12-3 or TRBV12-4 to TRBJ2-5, with 7 bases identical to TRBD2. With V trimmed by 3 bases and J by 4 bases, 11 bases remained unmatched. The CDR3 totals 16 residues. For the CDR3, the DNA is TGTGCCAGCAGTTTTAGTCTCGGGCCGGGGGGAGAGACCCAGTACTTC. It translates to CASSFSLGPGGETQYF.

The chain uses TRBV7-9 and TRBJ2-2, with D unresolved. Deletions cut 5 bases from V and 3 bases from J, with 16 bases between. CDR1 and CDR2 from the germline V gene are SEHNR and FQNEAQ (reference sequence). The CDR3 loop spans 16 amino acids. CDR3 region: CASSASTVRYTGELFF. The CDR3 nucleotides read TGTGCCAGCAGCGCCTCTACAGTTCGGTACACCGGGGAGCTGTTTTTT. The full variable domain, rest sourced from reference TRBV7-9 and TRBJ2-2, is DTGVSQNPRHKITKRGQNVTFRCDPISEHNRLYWYRQTLGQGPEFLTYFQNEAQLEKSRLLSDRFSAERPKGSFSTLEIQRTEQGDSAMYLCASSASTVRYTGELFFGEGSRLTVL.

CDR3 region: CASSETGAYYGYTF. The CDR3 DNA is TGCGCCAGTTCCGAGACAGGGGCTTACTATGGCTACACCTTC. The chain uses TRBV4-1 and TRBJ1-2; 8 bases fit TRBD1. Trimming took 9 bases from V and 3 from J; bases not matched to a gene: 9. Germline V CDR1 and CDR2: MGHRA, YSYEKL. This CDR3 region has 14 residues.

This clonotype showed up just a few times. The chain employs TRBV7-8 and TRBJ2-7; either TRBD1 or TRBD2 may supply D (5 bases each). Trimming shortened V by 0 bases and J by 2 bases, and 11 bases separated the two germline ends. Germline V lookup: CDR1 SGHVS, CDR2 FQNEAQ. CDR3 size: 15 residues. CDR3: CASSLAPGTTYEQYF. The CDR3 DNA sequence: TGTGCCAGCAGCTTAGCCCCGGGGACGACCTACGAGCAGTACTTC.

The V call is TRBV3-1, the J call TRBJ1-3; 7 bases line up with TRBD1. Germline trimming cut 2 bases from V and 2 bases from J; bases unmatched to any gene: 3. The CDR3 is 15 amino acids. In germline, CDR1 is LGHDT, CDR2 YNNKEL (reference sequence). CDR3 bases: TGTGCCAGCAGCCAAAGAGGGGGCACTGGAAACACCATATATTTT. Encoded protein: CASSQRGGTGNTIYF. Variable domain in full (rest from reference TRBV3-1 and TRBJ1-3): DTAVSQTPKYLVTQMGNDKSIKCEQNLGHDTMYWYKQDSKKFLKIMFSYNNKELIINETVPNRFSPKSPDKAHLNLHINSLELGDSAVYFCASSQRGGTGNTIYFGEGSWLTVV.

The genes are TRBV27 and TRBJ2-1; 11 bases map to TRBD1. The CDR3 runs to 15 residues. V was pared by 3 bases and J by 3 bases, with 1 base of the junction left unmatched. Looked up from germline, CDR1 is MNHEY and CDR2 is SMNVEV (reference sequence). This CDR3 reads CASSFGTGGYNEQFF. Here the CDR3 DNA reads TGTGCCAGCAGTTTCGGGACAGGGGGCTACAATGAGCAGTTCTTC.

V usage is TRBV7-2 and J usage is TRBJ1-2, with TRBD1 as a possible D gene (6 bases). Deletions cut 9 bases from V and 5 bases from J, with 19 bases between. The length of the CDR3 is 14 residues. Germline lookup yields CDR1 SGHTA and CDR2 FQGNSA. The CDR3 DNA is TGTGCCAGTCTAGACCCGGGGGGCGTATATGGCTACACCTTC. Residues: CASLDPGGVYGYTF. The whole variable domain, remainder taken from reference TRBV7-2 and TRBJ1-2, is GAGVSQSPSNKVTEKGKDVELRCDPISGHTALYWYRQSLGQGLEFLIYFQGNSAPDKSGLPSDRFSAERTGGSVSTLTIQRTQQEDSAVYLCASLDPGGVYGYTFGSGTRLTVV.

This chain joins TRBV20-1 and TRBJ2-1; 10 nucleotides agree with TRBD2. The CDR3 extends over 17 amino acids. Looked up from germline, CDR1 is DFQATT and CDR2 is SNEGSKA (reference sequence). J was trimmed by 5 bases and V by 2 bases; bases with no gene match: 12. CDR3: CSARPVPSGSPHNEQFF. The CDR3 DNA is TGCAGTGCTAGACCGGTCCCTAGCGGGAGCCCCCACAATGAGCAGTTCTTC.

The chain carries TRBV7-9 and TRBJ2-5; no definite D call. The better agreement between TRBJ2-7 and the DNA end casts doubt on the J call. This CDR3 is built from 13 residues. Germline V gene lookup returns CDR1 SEHNR and CDR2 FQNEAQ (reference sequence). The CDR3 here is CASSLTYSYEQYF. The CDR3 coding sequence is TGTGCCAGCAGCTTAACGTACTCCTACGAGCAGTACTTC.

V usage is TRBV28 and J usage is TRBJ2-7; 9 nucleotides match TRBD1. Germline loops: CDR1 MDHEN, CDR2 SYDVKM. The J segment lost 0 bases and the V segment lost 7 bases, leaving 10 bases of the junction unmatched. This CDR3 spans 16 amino acids. Written as DNA, the CDR3 is TGTGCCAGCACCCCCGGGGGGACAGGGAGCTCCTACGAGCAGTACTTC. The encoded protein is CASTPGGTGSSYEQYF.

The rearrangement links TRBV5-5 to TRBJ1-5; D might be TRBD1 (5 bases). The V gene lost 3 bases and the J gene lost 4 bases, with 11 bases spanning the gap. Per the germline V gene, CDR1 is SGHKS and CDR2 is YYEKEE (reference sequence). The CDR3 is 14 amino acids. The CDR3 region is CASSSGQINQPQHF. For the CDR3, the DNA is TGTGCCAGCAGCTCTGGACAAATAAATCAGCCCCAGCATTTT. Combining the CDR3 with reference TRBV5-5 and TRBJ1-5 gives the whole variable domain DAGVTQSPTHLIKTRGQQVTLRCSPISGHKSVSWYQQVLGQGPQFIFQYYEKEERGRGNFPDRFSARQFPNYSSELNVNALLLGDSALYLCASSSGQINQPQHFGDGTRLSIL.

This clonotype came up a few times. V and J are TRBV28 and TRBJ2-4; no firm D call. V lost 2 bases and J lost 6, with 8 bases in between. The CDR3 sequence is 13 residues long. Germline V gene lookup returns CDR1 MDHEN and CDR2 SYDVKM. Written as DNA, the CDR3 is TGTGCCAGCAGTTTAGTACACCTAAACATTCAGTACTTC. Translated: CASSLVHLNIQYF. The full variable domain, completed using reference TRBV28 and TRBJ2-4, is DVKVTQSSRYLVKRTGEKVFLECVQDMDHENMFWYRQDPGLGLRLIYFSYDVKMKEKGDIPEGYSVSREKKERFSLILESASTNQTSMYLCASSLVHLNIQYFGAGTRLSVL.